Here is one T cell receptor (beta chain) with its context. Its matching antigen is unknown. The PCR contained 60 Vbeta and 13 Jbeta primers. Method: immunoSEQ multiplex PCR; TCRdb's copy keeps in-frame clones and lacks some. This listing includes approximately 190,000 clones. Germline V gives CDR1 LNHNV, CDR2 YYDKDF (reference sequence). The CDR3 covers 16 residues. V lost 3 bases and J lost 0, with 14 bases in between. This entry is derived from a study of cytomegalovirus exposure and HLA in healthy donors. Study at large: Researchers previously reported finding fewer than 140 million unique TCR beta sequences from approximately 190 million T cells. Samples from HLA-typed donors yielded about 85 million unique TCRs in an early data release. Points from the study as a whole: Some highly shared sequence variants likely arose as a pipeline artifact. Across donors, sequencing depth was assumed by presence/absence analyses to be roughly uniform.

The chain combines TRBV15 with TRBJ1-2; D gene uncertain. The receptor was derived from a man aged 25 to 45 in good health and CMV-seronegative. Sequences were obtained from PBMCs. The CDR3 is CATSSPRARANYGYTF. The CDR3, as DNA: TGTGCCACCAGCAGTCCTAGAGCGAGAGCTAACTATGGCTACACCTTC.